The 21 T cell receptor beta chains below were found in one sample sequenced in a study of CXCR3-negative and CXCR3-positive naive CD8 T cells. The TRB cDNA libraries were prepared by 5' RACE with UMI labels. Reanalyzing the 5' RACE reads, TCRdb keeps one entry per CDR3 protein, without DNA. Its table records 150,000 or so distinct CDR3 sequences. Sequenced material: naive CXCR3- CD8+ T cells from blood. Subset given: CD45RO-CCR7+CD27+CD95- naive CD8+ T cells lacking CXCR3 (TNR3-). These receptor sequences come from a human donor in good health. Some clones in this sample may be carry-over from other donors' samples.

The V gene is TRBV7-2, the J gene TRBJ2-1; TCRdb's D gene call, TRBD2, goes unchecked for lack of DNA. The CDR3 has 14 amino acids. Germline CDR1 and CDR2: SGHTA and FQGNSA. CDR3 sequence reads: CAITPGREVDEQFF.

The V and J genes are TRBV12-3 or TRBV12-4 and TRBJ2-7. The CDR3 has 12 amino acids. CDR3 residues: CASSLIDYEQYF.

The CDR3 reads CACSQDPGTGELSF. J is TRBJ2-2 and V is TRBV4-3. The CDR3 is 14 residues long. The V gene's germline CDR1 is LGHNA and CDR2 YSLEER.

This chain's CDR3 is CASSLTGTISYEQYF. The chain combines TRBV5-1 with TRBJ2-7; without DNA, the TCRdb call of TRBD1 cannot be checked. Germline CDR1 and CDR2: SGHRS and YFSETQ. The CDR3 runs to 15 residues.

The V gene is TRBV20-1, the J gene TRBJ1-1; TCRdb returns TRBD1, unconfirmable since there is no DNA. CDR1 DFQATT and CDR2 SNEGSKA come from the germline V gene (reference sequence). This CDR3 is 16 amino acids long. The CDR3 reads CSARDPRGAPNTEAFF.

The J gene is TRBJ2-3, the V gene TRBV13; TCRdb's assignment of TRBD1 cannot be checked, as there is no DNA. This CDR3 has 14 residues. Germline V gene lookup returns CDR1 PRHDT and CDR2 FYEKMQ (reference sequence). The CDR3 region is CASSLRGHVDTQYF.

The chain uses TRBV10-1 and TRBJ2-7. Looked up from germline, CDR1 is WNHNN and CDR2 is SYGVQD (reference sequence). The CDR3 spans 14 residues. CDR3: CASSELRDSDEQYF.

The chain recombines TRBV29-1 with TRBJ2-2; checking the TCRdb D call of TRBD2 is not possible without DNA. Germline CDR1 is SQVTM and CDR2 is ANQGSEA. The CDR3 has 14 amino acids. The CDR3 loop reads CSVDREGATGELFF.

The V and J genes are TRBV3-1 and TRBJ2-1; TCRdb returns TRBD2, unconfirmable since there is no DNA. Germline lookup yields CDR1 LGHDT and CDR2 YNNKEL (reference sequence). The CDR3 runs 15 residues. CDR3 protein: CASSQERTRRRAPFF.

The chain joins TRBV9 to TRBJ2-5. Germline V gene sequence: CDR1 SGDLS, CDR2 YYNGEE. The CDR3 has 14 residues. The CDR3 protein is CASSVATGQETQYF.

The chain carries TRBV5-1 and TRBJ2-7; the D call from TCRdb, TRBD1, cannot be confirmed without DNA. This CDR3 comprises 13 residues. The germline gives CDR1 SGHRS, CDR2 YFSETQ. The CDR3 region is CASSLTQGYEQYF.

The CDR3 loop reads CATTRGRLSTDTQYF. V and J are TRBV7-9 and TRBJ2-3; TCRdb lists TRBD1, though no DNA is available to test this call. Germline V CDR1 and CDR2: SEHNR, FQNEAQ (reference sequence). This CDR3 has 15 residues.

This chain links TRBV9 with TRBJ2-1. Germline V CDR1 and CDR2: SGDLS, YYNGEE. The CDR3 spans 11 residues. The chain's CDR3 is CASSENDEQFF.

The chain employs TRBV29-1 and TRBJ2-3. The CDR3 length is 11 residues. The germline V gene encodes CDR1 SQVTM and CDR2 ANQGSEA. CDR3 protein: CSVEDEDTQYF.

The rearrangement joins TRBV28 to TRBJ1-4; as DNA is missing, the TRBD1 call by TCRdb cannot be tested. CDR1 and CDR2 (germline): MDHEN, SYDVKM. The CDR3 is 14 amino acids. The CDR3 region is CASSLLGAREKLFF.

The chain employs TRBV5-4 and TRBJ2-1. The CDR3 runs 14 residues. Germline V gives CDR1 SGHNT, CDR2 YYREEE (reference sequence). CDR3 sequence reads: CASSLYGSYNEQFF. Looking up the rest from reference TRBV5-4 and TRBJ2-1 gives the full variable domain: ETGVTQSPTHLIKTRGQQVTLRCSSQSGHNTVSWYQQALGQGPQFIFQYYREEENGRGNFPPRFSGLQFPNYSSELNVNALELDDSALYLCASSLYGSYNEQFFGPGTRLTVL.

The chain uses TRBV7-9 and TRBJ2-2. CDR1 is SEHNR and CDR2 is FQNEAQ in the germline V gene (reference sequence). CDR3 length: 14 amino acids. CDR3 in amino acids: CASSFASGTGELFF.

This chain joins TRBV28 and TRBJ2-3; there is no DNA to check the TCRdb D call of TRBD1. This CDR3 comprises 16 residues. Germline V gene data show CDR1 as MDHEN and CDR2 as SYDVKM. This CDR3 reads CASSSWGQGATDMQYF.

The chain employs TRBV15 and TRBJ2-2; TCRdb names TRBD1, which stays unverified in the absence of DNA. CDR1 and CDR2 (germline): LNHNV, YYDKDF (reference sequence). The CDR3 has 17 residues. The CDR3 reads CATSRGSGQWNTGELFF.

This chain connects TRBV13 to TRBJ2-1; the D call from TCRdb, TRBD2, cannot be confirmed without DNA. This CDR3 contains 17 residues. In germline, CDR1 is PRHDT, CDR2 FYEKMQ (reference sequence). CDR3 region: CASSSAYRGGPDNEQFF.

The J gene is TRBJ2-7, the V gene TRBV29-1; TCRdb outputs TRBD1, but without DNA this stays unchecked. The CDR3 totals 13 residues. Germline CDR1 reads SQVTM; CDR2 reads ANQGSEA. CDR3 sequence reads: CSVEGGRLLEQYF.